One and the same sample provided the 9 T cell receptor beta chains below, sequenced in a study of cytomegalovirus exposure and HLA in healthy donors. It was with 60 Vbeta and 13 Jbeta primers that the PCR ran. Using immunoSEQ multiplex PCR, the repertoire was profiled, and TCRdb retains in-frame clones only, with some absent. In the table there are 200,000 to 250,000 clones, around 85% of which are singletons. The sequencing input was PBMCs. These TCRs come from a human donor in good health.

This chain connects TRBV7-2 to TRBJ2-1; TRBD2 is a possible D gene (5 bases). The V end was cut by 4 bases, the J end by 0 bases, with 10 bases between. The CDR3 length is 15 residues. Germline V gene lookup returns CDR1 SGHTA and CDR2 FQGNSA. CDR3 coding DNA: TGTGCCAGCAGCTACATTGGGAGCTCCTACAATGAGCAGTTCTTC. The encoded protein is CASSYIGSSYNEQFF.

V gene TRBV10-3 combines with J gene TRBJ2-5; D may be TRBD2 (5 bases). Trimming shortened V by 7 bases and J by 4 bases, and 13 bases separated the two germline ends. The CDR3 has 13 amino acids. Looked up from germline, CDR1 is ENHRY and CDR2 is SYGVKD. CDR3 region: CAIKNLAGETQYF. CDR3 in DNA: TGTGCCATCAAGAATCTAGCAGGAGAGACCCAGTACTTC.

V gene TRBV18 combines with J gene TRBJ2-1; a possible D gene is TRBD2 (6 bases). The length of the CDR3 is 16 residues. CDR1 is KGHSH, CDR2 LQKENI, per germline. The V end was cut by 3 bases, the J end by 4 bases, with 16 bases between. CDR3 nucleotides: TGTGCCAGCTCACCCTCCTCGCGGGGCAGTTACAATGAGCAGTTCTTC. Translating it yields CASSPSSRGSYNEQFF.

The chain has TRBV6-1 and TRBJ1-1; no reliable D call. Per the germline V gene, CDR1 is MNHNS and CDR2 is SASEGT. Trimming removed 8 bases at V and 8 bases at J, with 3 bases between. The CDR3 extends over 8 amino acids. CDR3 in DNA: TGTGCCAGCGAGGAAGCTTTCTTT. Protein sequence: CASEEAFF.

With regard to this clone: The junction departs from germline at one end; a sequencing error may be responsible. V usage is TRBV7-9 and J usage is TRBJ2-3; TRBD2 aligns across 9 bases. This CDR3 is built from 15 residues. Germline CDR1 SEHNR, CDR2 FQNEAQ (reference sequence). CDR3 sequence (DNA): TGTTCCAGCAGCTCGCCTAGCGGGAACACAGATACGCAGTATTTT. Translation: CSSSSPSGNTDTQYF.

V usage is TRBV6-5 and J usage is TRBJ2-7; 8 bases match TRBD1. The CDR3 contains 14 residues. Germline-derived CDR1 and CDR2 are MNHEY and SVGAGI. V lost 3 bases to trimming and J lost 7 bases; unmatched junction nucleotides: 8. The CDR3 coding sequence is TGTGCCAGCAGTTATCGGCAGGGGGCAAAGGAGCAGTACTTC. Translated, it gives CASSYRQGAKEQYF.

The chain carries TRBV11-3 and TRBJ2-1; a weak D match, TRBD2 (6 bases). V lost 5 bases, J lost 5 bases, and 19 bases lay in between. Looked up from germline, CDR1 is SGHNT and CDR2 is YENEEA. The CDR3 runs to 16 residues. Written as DNA, the CDR3 is TGTGCCAGCAGCGGAGACCGGGACTCTTTCCACAATGAGCAGTTCTTC. Translated: CASSGDRDSFHNEQFF.

This sequence joins TRBV27 and TRBJ2-7; possibly TRBD1 for D (5 bases). V was cut by 5 bases and J by 3 bases, with 11 bases left in between. This CDR3 region has 13 residues. The germline V gene has CDR1 MNHEY and CDR2 SMNVEV (reference sequence). The CDR3 loop is CASSVDQGYEQYF. CDR3 bases: TGTGCCAGCAGTGTGGACCAGGGCTACGAGCAGTACTTC.

The chain links TRBV27 to TRBJ1-2, with a weak D call TRBD1 (5 bases). CDR1 is MNHEY, CDR2 SMNVEV, per germline (reference sequence). Trimming removed 6 bases at V and 2 bases at J, with 16 bases between. This CDR3 region has 15 residues. CDR3 in DNA: TGTGCCAGCAGGCGGGTCGGGGGTTGGAACTATGGCTACACCTTC. It is translated as CASRRVGGWNYGYTF.